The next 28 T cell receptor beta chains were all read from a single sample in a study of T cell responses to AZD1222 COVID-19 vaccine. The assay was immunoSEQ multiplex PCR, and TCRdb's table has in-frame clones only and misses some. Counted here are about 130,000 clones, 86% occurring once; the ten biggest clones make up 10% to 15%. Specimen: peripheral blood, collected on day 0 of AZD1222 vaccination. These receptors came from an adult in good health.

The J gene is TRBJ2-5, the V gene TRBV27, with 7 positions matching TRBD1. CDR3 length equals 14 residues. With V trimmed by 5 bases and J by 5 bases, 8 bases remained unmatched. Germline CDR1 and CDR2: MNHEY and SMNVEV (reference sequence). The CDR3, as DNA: TGTGCCAGCAGTCCTGCAGACAGGGCGGAGACCCAGTACTTC. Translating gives CASSPADRAETQYF.

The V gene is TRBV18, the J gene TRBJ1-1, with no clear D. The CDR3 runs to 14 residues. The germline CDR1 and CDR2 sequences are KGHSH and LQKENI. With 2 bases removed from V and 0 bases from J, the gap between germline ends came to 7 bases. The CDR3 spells CASSPSQMNTEAFF. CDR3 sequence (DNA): TGTGCCAGCTCACCAAGCCAGATGAACACTGAAGCTTTCTTT.

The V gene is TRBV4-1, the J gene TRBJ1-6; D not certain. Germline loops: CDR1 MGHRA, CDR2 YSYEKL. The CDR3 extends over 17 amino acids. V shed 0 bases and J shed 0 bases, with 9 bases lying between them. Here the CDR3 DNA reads TGCGCCAGCAGCCAAGAAATCGGTAGCTCCTATAATTCACCCCTCCACTTT. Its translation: CASSQEIGSSYNSPLHF.

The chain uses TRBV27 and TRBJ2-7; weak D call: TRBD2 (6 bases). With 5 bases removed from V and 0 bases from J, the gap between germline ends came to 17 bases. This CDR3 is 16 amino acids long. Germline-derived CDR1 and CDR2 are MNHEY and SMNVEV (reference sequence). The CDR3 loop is CASSGVGGWNSYEQYF. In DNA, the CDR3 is TGTGCCAGCAGTGGAGTTGGAGGGTGGAACTCCTACGAGCAGTACTTC.

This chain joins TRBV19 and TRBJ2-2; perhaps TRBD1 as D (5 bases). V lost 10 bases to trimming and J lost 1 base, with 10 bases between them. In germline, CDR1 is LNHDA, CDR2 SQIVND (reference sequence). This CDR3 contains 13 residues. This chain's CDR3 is CAIPDRNTGELFF. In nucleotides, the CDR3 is TGTGCCATTCCCGACAGGAACACCGGGGAGCTGTTTTTT.

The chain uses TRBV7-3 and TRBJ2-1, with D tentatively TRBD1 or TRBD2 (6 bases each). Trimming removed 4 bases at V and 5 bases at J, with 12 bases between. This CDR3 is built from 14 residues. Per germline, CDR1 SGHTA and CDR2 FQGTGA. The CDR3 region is CASSSYREDNEQFF. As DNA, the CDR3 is TGTGCCAGCAGCTCGTACAGGGAGGACAATGAGCAGTTCTTC.

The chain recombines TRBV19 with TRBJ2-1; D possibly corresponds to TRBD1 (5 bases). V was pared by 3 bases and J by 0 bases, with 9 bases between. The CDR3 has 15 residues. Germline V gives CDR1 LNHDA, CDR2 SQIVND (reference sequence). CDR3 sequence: CASSIWGRSYNEQFF. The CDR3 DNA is TGTGCCAGTAGTATCTGGGGCCGCTCCTACAATGAGCAGTTCTTC.

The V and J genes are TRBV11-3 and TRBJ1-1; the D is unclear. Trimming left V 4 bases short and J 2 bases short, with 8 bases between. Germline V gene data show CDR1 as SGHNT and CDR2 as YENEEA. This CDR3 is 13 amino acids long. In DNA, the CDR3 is TGTGCCAGCAGCTCGGGAGATAACACTGAAGCTTTCTTT. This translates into CASSSGDNTEAFF.

CDR3 DNA: TGTGCCAGCAGCGAAGGGACAGGCCAGCTCGGCTATGGCTACACCTTC. Translation: CASSEGTGQLGYGYTF. The gene calls are TRBV6-4 and TRBJ1-2; the match to TRBD1 covers 8 bases. The CDR3 is 16 residues long. Germline lookup yields CDR1 MRHNA and CDR2 SNTAGT. The trim removed 6 bases at V and 4 bases at J, leaving 13 bases unmatched.

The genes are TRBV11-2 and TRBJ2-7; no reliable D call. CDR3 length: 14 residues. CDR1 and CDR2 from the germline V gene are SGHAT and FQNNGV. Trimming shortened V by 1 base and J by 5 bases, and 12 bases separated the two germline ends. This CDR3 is CASSLGIPLDEQYF. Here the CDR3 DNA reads TGTGCCAGCAGCTTAGGCATTCCCCTGGACGAGCAGTACTTC.

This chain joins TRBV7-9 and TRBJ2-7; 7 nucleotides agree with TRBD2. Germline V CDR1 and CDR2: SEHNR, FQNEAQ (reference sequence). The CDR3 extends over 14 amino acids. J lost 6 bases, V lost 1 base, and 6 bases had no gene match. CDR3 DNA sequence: TGTGCCAGCAGCTTAGTGGCGGGAGCCTCCGAGCAGTACTTC. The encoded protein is CASSLVAGASEQYF. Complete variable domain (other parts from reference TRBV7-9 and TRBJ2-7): DTGVSQNPRHKITKRGQNVTFRCDPISEHNRLYWYRQTLGQGPEFLTYFQNEAQLEKSRLLSDRFSAERPKGSFSTLEIQRTEQGDSAMYLCASSLVAGASEQYFGPGTRLTVT.

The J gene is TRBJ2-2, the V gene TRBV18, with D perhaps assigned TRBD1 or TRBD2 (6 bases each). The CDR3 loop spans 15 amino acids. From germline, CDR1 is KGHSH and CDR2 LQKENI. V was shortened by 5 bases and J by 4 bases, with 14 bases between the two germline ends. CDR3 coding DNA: TGTGCCAGCTCAACGGGGGCAGTCAGCACCGGGGAGCTGTTTTTT. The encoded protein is CASSTGAVSTGELFF.

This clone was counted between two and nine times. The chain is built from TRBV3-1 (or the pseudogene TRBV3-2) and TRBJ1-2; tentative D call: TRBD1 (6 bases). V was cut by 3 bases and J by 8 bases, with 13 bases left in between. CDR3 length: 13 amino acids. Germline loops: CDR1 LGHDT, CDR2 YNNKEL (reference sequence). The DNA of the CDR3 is TGTGCCAGCAGCCATCTGACAGGTAACGGCTACACCTTC. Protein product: CASSHLTGNGYTF.

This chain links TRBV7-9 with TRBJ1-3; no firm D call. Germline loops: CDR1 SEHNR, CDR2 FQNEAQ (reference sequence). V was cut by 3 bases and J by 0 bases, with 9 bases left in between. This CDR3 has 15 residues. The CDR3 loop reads CASSLQVTSGNTIYF. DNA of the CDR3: TGTGCCAGCAGCTTGCAGGTAACCTCTGGAAACACCATATATTTT.

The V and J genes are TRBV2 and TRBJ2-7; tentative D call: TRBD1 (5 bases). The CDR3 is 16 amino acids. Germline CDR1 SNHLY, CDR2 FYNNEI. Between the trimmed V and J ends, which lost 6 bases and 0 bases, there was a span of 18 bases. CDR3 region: CASRIQVTGISYEQYF. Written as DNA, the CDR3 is TGTGCCAGCAGGATACAAGTCACAGGTATCTCCTACGAGCAGTACTTC. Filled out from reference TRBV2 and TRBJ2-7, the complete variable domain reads EPEVTQTPSHQVTQMGQEVILRCVPISNHLYFYWYRQILGQKVEFLVSFYNNEISEKSEIFDDQFSVERPDGSNFTLKIRSTKLEDSAMYFCASRIQVTGISYEQYFGPGTRLTVT.

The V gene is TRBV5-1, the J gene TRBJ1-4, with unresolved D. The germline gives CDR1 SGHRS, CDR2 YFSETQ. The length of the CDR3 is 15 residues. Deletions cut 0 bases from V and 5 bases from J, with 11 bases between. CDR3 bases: TGCGCCAGCAGCTTGGAAGGAAATGCCAATGAAAAACTGTTTTTT. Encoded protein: CASSLEGNANEKLFF.

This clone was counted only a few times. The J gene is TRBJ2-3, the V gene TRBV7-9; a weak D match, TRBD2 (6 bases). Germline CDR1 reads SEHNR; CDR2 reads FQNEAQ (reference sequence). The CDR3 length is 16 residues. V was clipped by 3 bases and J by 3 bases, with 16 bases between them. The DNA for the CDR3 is TGTGCCAGCAGCTTGGGGCAGGAGGGTCGAACAGATACGCAGTATTTT. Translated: CASSLGQEGRTDTQYF. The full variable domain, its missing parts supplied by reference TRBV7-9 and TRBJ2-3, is DTGVSQNPRHKITKRGQNVTFRCDPISEHNRLYWYRQTLGQGPEFLTYFQNEAQLEKSRLLSDRFSAERPKGSFSTLEIQRTEQGDSAMYLCASSLGQEGRTDTQYFGPGTRLTVL.

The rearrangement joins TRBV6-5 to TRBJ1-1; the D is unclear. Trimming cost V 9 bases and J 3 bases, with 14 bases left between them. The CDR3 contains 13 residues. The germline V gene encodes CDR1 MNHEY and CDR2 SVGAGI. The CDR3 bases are TGTGCCAGTCACACAGCAGCTGACACTGAAGCTTTCTTT. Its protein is CASHTAADTEAFF.

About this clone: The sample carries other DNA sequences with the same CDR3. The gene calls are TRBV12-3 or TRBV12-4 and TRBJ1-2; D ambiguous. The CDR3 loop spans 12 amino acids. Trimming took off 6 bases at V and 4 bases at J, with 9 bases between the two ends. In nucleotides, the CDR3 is TGTGCCAGCAGAGGGTTCAGCTATGGCTACACCTTC. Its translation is CASRGFSYGYTF.

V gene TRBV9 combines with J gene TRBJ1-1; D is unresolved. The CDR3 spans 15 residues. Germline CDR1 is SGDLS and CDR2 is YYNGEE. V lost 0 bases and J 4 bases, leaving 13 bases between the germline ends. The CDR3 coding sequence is TGTGCCAGCAGCGTAGGAGGCGCGGGTGTCACTGAAGCTTTCTTT. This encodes CASSVGGAGVTEAFF. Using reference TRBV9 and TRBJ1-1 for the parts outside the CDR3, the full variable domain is DSGVTQTPKHLITATGQRVTLRCSPRSGDLSVYWYQQSLDQGLQFLIQYYNGEERAKGNILERFSAQQFPDLHSELNLSSLELGDSALYFCASSVGGAGVTEAFFGQGTRLTVV.

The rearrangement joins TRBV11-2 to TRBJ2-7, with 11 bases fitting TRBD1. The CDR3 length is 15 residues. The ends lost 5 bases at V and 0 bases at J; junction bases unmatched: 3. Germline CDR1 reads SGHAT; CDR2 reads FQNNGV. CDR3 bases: TGTGCCAGCAGCGCCGGGACAGGGGGCTCCTACGAGCAGTACTTC. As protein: CASSAGTGGSYEQYF. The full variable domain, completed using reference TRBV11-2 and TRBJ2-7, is EAGVAQSPRYKIIEKRQSVAFWCNPISGHATLYWYQQILGQGPKLLIQFQNNGVVDDSQLPKDRFSAERLKGVDSTLKIQPAKLEDSAVYLCASSAGTGGSYEQYFGPGTRLTVT.

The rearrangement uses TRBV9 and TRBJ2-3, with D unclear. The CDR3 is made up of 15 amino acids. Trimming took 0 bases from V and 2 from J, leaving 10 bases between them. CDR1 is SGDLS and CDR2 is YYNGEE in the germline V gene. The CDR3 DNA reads TGTGCCAGCAGCGTAGTGCCTACCTCCACAGATACGCAGTATTTT. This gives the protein CASSVVPTSTDTQYF.

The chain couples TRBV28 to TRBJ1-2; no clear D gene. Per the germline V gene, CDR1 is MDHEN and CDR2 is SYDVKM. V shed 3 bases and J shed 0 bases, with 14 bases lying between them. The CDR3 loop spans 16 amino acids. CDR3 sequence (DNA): TGTGCCAGCAGTTTCGAGCAGGCCGGAGCTAACTATGGCTACACCTTC. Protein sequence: CASSFEQAGANYGYTF.

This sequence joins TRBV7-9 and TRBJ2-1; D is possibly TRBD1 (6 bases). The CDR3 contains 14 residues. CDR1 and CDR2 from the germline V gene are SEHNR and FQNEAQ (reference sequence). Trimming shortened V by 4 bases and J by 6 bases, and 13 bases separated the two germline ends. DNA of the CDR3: TGTGCCAGCAGCTCAGGGGCACAGACCAATGAGCAGTTCTTC. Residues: CASSSGAQTNEQFF.

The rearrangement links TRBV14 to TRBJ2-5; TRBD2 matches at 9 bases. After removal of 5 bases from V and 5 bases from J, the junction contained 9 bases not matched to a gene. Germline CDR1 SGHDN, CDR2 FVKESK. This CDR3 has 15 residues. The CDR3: CASSSRGRAGETQYF. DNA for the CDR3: TGTGCCAGCAGCTCCCGCGGGAGGGCAGGGGAGACCCAGTACTTC.

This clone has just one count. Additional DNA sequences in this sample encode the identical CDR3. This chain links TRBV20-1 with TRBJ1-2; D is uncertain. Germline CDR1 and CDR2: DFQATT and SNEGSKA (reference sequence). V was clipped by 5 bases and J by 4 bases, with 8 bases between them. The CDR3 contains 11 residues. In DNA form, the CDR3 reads TGCAGTGCTTCGGGGAGCTATGGCTACACCTTC. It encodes CSASGSYGYTF.

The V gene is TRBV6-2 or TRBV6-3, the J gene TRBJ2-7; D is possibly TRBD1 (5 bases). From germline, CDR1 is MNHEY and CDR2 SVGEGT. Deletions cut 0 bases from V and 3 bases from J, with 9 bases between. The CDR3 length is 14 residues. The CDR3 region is CASSYSSQGYEQYF. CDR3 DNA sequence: TGTGCCAGCAGTTACTCGAGTCAGGGCTACGAGCAGTACTTC.

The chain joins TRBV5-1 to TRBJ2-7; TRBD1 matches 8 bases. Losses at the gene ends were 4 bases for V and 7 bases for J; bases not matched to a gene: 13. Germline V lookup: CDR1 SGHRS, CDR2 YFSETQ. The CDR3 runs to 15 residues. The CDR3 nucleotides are TGCGCCAGCAGCGTAGCAGGGGGCCTTACGAGGGAGCAGTACTTC. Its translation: CASSVAGGLTREQYF.